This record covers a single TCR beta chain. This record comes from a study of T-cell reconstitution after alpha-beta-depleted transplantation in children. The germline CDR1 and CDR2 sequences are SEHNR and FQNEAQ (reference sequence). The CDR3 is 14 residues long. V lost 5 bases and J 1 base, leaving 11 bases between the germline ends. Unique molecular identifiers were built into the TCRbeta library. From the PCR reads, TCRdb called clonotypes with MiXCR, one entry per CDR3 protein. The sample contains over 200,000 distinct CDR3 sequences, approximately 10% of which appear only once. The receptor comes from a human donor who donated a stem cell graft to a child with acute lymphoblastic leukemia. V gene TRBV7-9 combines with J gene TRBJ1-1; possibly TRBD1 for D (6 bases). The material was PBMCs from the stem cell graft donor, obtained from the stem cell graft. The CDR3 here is CASSQQTGNTEAFF. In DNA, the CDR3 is TGTGCCAGCAGCCAACAGACAGGGAACACTGAAGCTTTCTTT. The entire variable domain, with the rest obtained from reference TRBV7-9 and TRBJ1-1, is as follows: DTGVSQNPRHKITKRGQNVTFRCDPISEHNRLYWYRQTLGQGPEFLTYFQNEAQLEKSRLLSDRFSAERPKGSFSTLEIQRTEQGDSAMYLCASSQQTGNTEAFFGQGTRLTVV.